The 26 T cell receptor beta chains below all came from one sample that was sequenced in a study of regulatory T cells in long-lasting Graves disease. Libraries of TCR beta came from iRepertoire HTBI primers plus Arm-PCR of CDR3 regions. TCRdb independently ran MiXCR on the multiplex PCR reads; one entry per CDR3 protein. Altogether approximately 390,000 distinct CDR3 sequences are present, 15% to 20% being singletons, with the ten largest covering 20% to 25%. Time point noted: newly diagnosed GD, antithyroid drugs for less than 3 months. There was RNA extracted from PBMCs, and the TCR library was made from it. These data were also filed under a second study, of T cells in Graves' hyperthyroidism and ophthalmopathy.

Sequencing used peripheral blood mononuclear cells (PBMCs), obtained at new diagnosis, from a patient treated with antithyroid drugs. The receptors were sampled from a woman aged 18-35 years with Graves disease.

A few counts support this clonotype. The J gene is TRBJ1-1, the V gene TRBV6-2 or TRBV6-3; possible D gene TRBD1, 5 bases. The length of the CDR3 is 14 residues. V dropped 2 bases and J dropped 6 bases, with 13 bases sitting between them. Germline lookup yields CDR1 MNHEY and CDR2 SVGEGT. The DNA of the CDR3 is TGTGCCAGCAGTTACCTGGGGGGGTCTTCTGAAGCTTTCTTT. It translates to CASSYLGGSSEAFF.

The chain joins TRBV5-4 to TRBJ2-2; TRBD1 matches at 8 bases. This CDR3 spans 15 amino acids. The germline V gene has CDR1 SGHNT and CDR2 YYREEE (reference sequence). Trimming at V came to 4 bases and at J to 4 bases, leaving 6 bases not matched to a gene. The CDR3 DNA reads TGTGCCAGCAGCACGGACAGGGCGCTCACCGGGGAGCTGTTTTTT. Its protein is CASSTDRALTGELFF.

A word on this clonotype: A far bigger clonotype differs at one base, so this is likely a read error. The gene calls are TRBV6-1 and TRBJ1-1, with D maybe TRBD1 (5 bases). CDR3 length: 17 amino acids. The germline V gene has CDR1 MNHNS and CDR2 SASEGT. CDR3 region: CASRYRDVGRVGTEASF. The CDR3 nucleotides are TGTGCCAGCAGATACCGGGACGTCGGGCGGGTAGGCACTGAAGCTTCCTTT.

This clonotype was observed at least ten times. The CDR3 is CASSLDSGSEAFF. CDR3 coding DNA: TGTGCCAGCAGCTTAGACTCTGGGTCTGAAGCTTTCTTT. The V gene is TRBV11-2, the J gene TRBJ1-1; no reliable D call. This CDR3 comprises 13 residues. V lost 0 bases, J lost 6 bases, and 8 bases lay in between. Germline V CDR1 and CDR2: SGHAT, FQNNGV. The full variable domain, its missing parts supplied by reference TRBV11-2 and TRBJ1-1, is EAGVAQSPRYKIIEKRQSVAFWCNPISGHATLYWYQQILGQGPKLLIQFQNNGVVDDSQLPKDRFSAERLKGVDSTLKIQPAKLEDSAVYLCASSLDSGSEAFFGQGTRLTVV.

This clonotype was observed a handful of times. The chain recombines TRBV5-5 with TRBJ2-3; 9 bases line up with TRBD1. The CDR3 has 15 amino acids. Germline V CDR1 and CDR2: SGHKS, YYEKEE (reference sequence). Trimming took 5 bases from V and 2 from J; bases not matched to a gene: 6. This CDR3 is CASRRDRADTDTQYF. The CDR3 coding sequence is TGTGCCAGCAGGCGGGACAGGGCAGACACAGATACGCAGTATTTT.

With respect to this clonotype: A much larger clone sits a single nucleotide away, making a read error possible. The chain recombines TRBV27 with TRBJ1-1; D remains unclear. The V and J ends lost 3 bases and 2 bases respectively, with 10 bases between them. The CDR3 is made up of 14 amino acids. Germline V gene data show CDR1 as MNHEY and CDR2 as SMNVEV (reference sequence). The CDR3 protein is CASSFVGVNTEAFF. The CDR3 DNA reads as TGTGCCAGCAGTTTCGTAGGAGTCAACACTGAAGCTTTCTTT.

This clonotype was seen many times. The chain is built from TRBV6-1 and TRBJ1-2; 7 nucleotides agree with TRBD1. This CDR3 contains 14 residues. Losses at the gene ends were 5 bases for V and 5 bases for J; bases not matched to a gene: 8. Germline-derived CDR1 and CDR2 are MNHNS and SASEGT. DNA for the CDR3: TGTGCCAGCAGTCGTTCCGGGACAGCATATGGCTACACCTTC. It is translated as CASSRSGTAYGYTF.

This clonotype came up many times. The chain combines TRBV6-9 with TRBJ1-5, with 8 bases fitting TRBD1. The CDR3 has 15 amino acids. Germline assignment: CDR1 MNHGY and CDR2 SVAAGI. V dropped 3 bases and J dropped 8; count of bases not matched to a gene: 9. The CDR3 bases are TGTGCCAGCAGTTACGGCAGGGGGCAAGGGAAGCCCCAGCATTTT. This encodes CASSYGRGQGKPQHF.

The chain carries TRBV28 and TRBJ1-4; a weak D match, TRBD1 (6 bases). V gave up 8 bases and J gave up 5 bases, with 12 bases separating them. The CDR3 loop spans 13 amino acids. Germline CDR1 and CDR2: MDHEN and SYDVKM. The chain's CDR3 is CASLQGTNEKLFF. CDR3 nucleotide sequence: TGTGCCAGCTTGCAGGGGACGAATGAAAAACTGTTTTTT.

This clonotype was picked up many times. The chain uses TRBV7-9 and TRBJ2-5; D is ambiguous. V was cut by 1 base and J by 5 bases, with 11 bases left in between. Germline loops: CDR1 SEHNR, CDR2 FQNEAQ (reference sequence). This CDR3 has 14 residues. DNA of the CDR3: TGTGCCAGCAGCTTAGTAGGAAGGGATGAGACCCAGTACTTC. This translates into CASSLVGRDETQYF.

The chain couples TRBV6-2 or TRBV6-3 to TRBJ2-1; 7 positions agree with TRBD1. Germline trimming cut 5 bases from V and 5 bases from J; bases unmatched to any gene: 6. This CDR3 region has 14 residues. CDR1 and CDR2 from the germline V gene are MNHEY and SVGEGT. This CDR3 reads CASSPDRLNNEQFF. The CDR3 coding sequence is TGTGCCAGCAGTCCGGACAGGCTTAACAATGAGCAGTTCTTC.

This clonotype was detected many times. V is TRBV5-1 and J is TRBJ2-1; 7 bases fit TRBD1. Germline V lookup: CDR1 SGHRS, CDR2 YFSETQ. The CDR3 is 14 residues long. V dropped 4 bases and J dropped 6; count of bases not matched to a gene: 7. The CDR3 here is CASSPGQAVNEQFF. The CDR3 region has the DNA TGCGCCAGCAGCCCCGGACAGGCGGTCAATGAGCAGTTCTTC.

This clonotype was detected ten times or more. The V gene is TRBV28, the J gene TRBJ2-1; D could derive from TRBD1 or TRBD2 (5 bases each). Germline V gives CDR1 MDHEN, CDR2 SYDVKM. The CDR3 spans 16 residues. Trimming shortened V by 0 bases and J by 4 bases, and 13 bases separated the two germline ends. Written as DNA, the CDR3 is TGTGCCAGCAGTTTATGGGGGGAGAGGGCTTACAATGAGCAGTTCTTC. Translating it yields CASSLWGERAYNEQFF. The complete variable domain, with remaining parts taken from reference TRBV28 and TRBJ2-1, reads DVKVTQSSRYLVKRTGEKVFLECVQDMDHENMFWYRQDPGLGLRLIYFSYDVKMKEKGDIPEGYSVSREKKERFSLILESASTNQTSMYLCASSLWGERAYNEQFFGPGTRLTVL.

A few counts support this clonotype. The CDR3 nucleotides read TGTGCCAGCAGTGCCAAGCTCATCGGGGCTGGAAACACCATATATTTT. Translated, it gives CASSAKLIGAGNTIYF. This chain uses TRBV6-2 or TRBV6-3 with TRBJ1-3; D gene ambiguous. CDR3 length: 16 amino acids. In germline, CDR1 is MNHEY, CDR2 SVGEGT. Trimming took 5 bases from V and 2 from J, leaving 16 bases between them.

A remark on this clonotype: A far larger clone differs by one base, so this is likely a read error. The CDR3 coding sequence is TGTGCCAGCAGTCCCACCACCCTACCGAACAATGAGCAGTACTTC. Residues: CASSPTTLPNNEQYF. The chain uses TRBV12-3 or TRBV12-4 and TRBJ2-7; D remains unclear. The CDR3 length is 15 residues. The V gene lost 5 bases and the J gene lost 7 bases, with 21 bases spanning the gap.

This clonotype was counted ten times or more. The rearrangement joins TRBV5-1 to TRBJ1-1, with D tentatively TRBD1 (6 bases). The length of the CDR3 is 15 residues. Germline V CDR1 and CDR2: SGHRS, YFSETQ. V dropped 0 bases and J dropped 5 bases, with 14 bases sitting between them. Here the CDR3 DNA reads TGCGCCAGCAGCTTGGGGGGCCAGGGGAGTACTGAAGCTTTCTTT. As protein: CASSLGGQGSTEAFF.

V gene TRBV11-2 combines with J gene TRBJ2-7, with a tentative D call TRBD1 (6 bases). V was trimmed by 2 bases and J by 3 bases, leaving 11 bases between them. The CDR3 totals 14 residues. CDR1 is SGHAT, CDR2 FQNNGV, per germline. CDR3 protein: CASSLPQGNYEQYF. The CDR3 DNA sequence: TGTGCCAGCAGCTTACCACAGGGAAACTACGAGCAGTACTTC.

This clonotype was observed a few times. The chain combines TRBV20-1 with TRBJ2-1, with TRBD1 matching over 10 bases. The V gene's germline CDR1 is DFQATT and CDR2 SNEGSKA (reference sequence). The V segment lost 2 bases and the J segment 12 bases; nucleotides outside the gene matches: 7. There are 13 residues in the CDR3. The CDR3 sequence: CSARPAGDRGQFF. The CDR3 DNA sequence: TGCAGTGCTAGACCGGCGGGGGACAGGGGGCAGTTCTTC.

The rearrangement joins TRBV19 to TRBJ2-3; 11 bases fit TRBD2. Germline V lookup: CDR1 LNHDA, CDR2 SQIVND (reference sequence). CDR3 size: 15 residues. V lost 3 bases to trimming and J lost 5 bases; unmatched junction nucleotides: 4. This chain's CDR3 is CASSMGLAVGDTQYF. CDR3 DNA sequence: TGTGCCAGTAGTATGGGACTAGCGGTTGGAGATACGCAGTATTTT.

With regard to this clonotype: The CDR3 end shows no conserved phenylalanine or tryptophan, and so a read error is likely. The limits of the CDR3 on the DNA are not certain, so only TCRdb's listed CDR3 is given. The chain has TRBV27 and TRBJ2-3; the table's D call of TRBD2 was not tested on the DNA. In germline, CDR1 is MNHEY, CDR2 SMNVEV (reference sequence). The CDR3 comprises 11 residues, both ends counted. The CDR3 spells CASSGTSGTWV.

This clonotype was seen repeatedly, ten times or more. The chain has TRBV20-1 and TRBJ2-1; no reliable D call. The V and J ends lost 7 bases and 2 bases respectively, with 6 bases between them. Germline V CDR1 and CDR2: DFQATT, SNEGSKA (reference sequence). The CDR3 is made up of 11 amino acids. CDR3 bases: TGCAGTGTAAACCCCTACAATGAGCAGTTCTTC. This codes for CSVNPYNEQFF.

A word on this clonotype: The conserved phenylalanine or tryptophan is not found at the CDR3 terminus, so this likely reflects a read error. The chain has TRBV4-3 and TRBJ1-2; TRBD1 agrees at 7 bases. Germline V gene lookup returns CDR1 LGHNA and CDR2 YSLEER. CDR3 size: 15 residues. The trim removed 0 bases at V and 7 bases at J, leaving 8 bases unmatched. CDR3 nucleotide sequence: TGCGCCAGCAGCCAAGAGACGACAGGGTCGGCTGGCTACACCTCC. Translating it yields CASSQETTGSAGYTS.

This clonotype was counted at least ten times. The J gene is TRBJ2-3, the V gene TRBV20-1, with TRBD2 identical over 7 bases. Germline V gives CDR1 DFQATT, CDR2 SNEGSKA (reference sequence). CDR3 size: 13 residues. The junction had 7 bases not matched to a gene; V was cut back by 7 bases and J by 3 bases. CDR3 nucleotides: TGCAGTGTATGGACTAGAGTAACAGATACGCAGTATTTT. This gives the protein CSVWTRVTDTQYF.

In this sample, this clonotype turned up many times. The J gene is TRBJ2-7, the V gene TRBV6-1; 8 bases are shared with TRBD1. In germline, CDR1 is MNHNS, CDR2 SASEGT. The ends lost 2 bases at V and 2 bases at J; junction bases unmatched: 8. The CDR3 totals 16 residues. CDR3 DNA: TGTGCCAGCAGTGAAAGGGACAGGACAGGGACCTACGAGCAGTACTTC. Encoded protein: CASSERDRTGTYEQYF.

This clonotype has a single count. V and J are TRBV27 and TRBJ2-1, with D perhaps TRBD1 or TRBD2 (5 bases each). CDR3 size: 14 residues. Germline CDR1 MNHEY, CDR2 SMNVEV (reference sequence). V lost 6 bases, J lost 0 bases, and 9 bases lay in between. As DNA, the CDR3 is TGTGCCAGCAGAGGGGACCACTCCTACAATGAGCAGTTCTTC. Amino acids: CASRGDHSYNEQFF.

This clonotype has just a few counts. The J gene is TRBJ2-4, the V gene TRBV20-1; 8 bases line up with TRBD2. Germline V lookup: CDR1 DFQATT, CDR2 SNEGSKA (reference sequence). The CDR3 is made up of 13 amino acids. The DNA of the CDR3 is TGCAGCGGTTCGGGGGGGGTCAAAAACATTCAGTACTTC. This sequence encodes CSGSGGVKNIQYF.